This T cell receptor beta chain was found in a study of T cell changes during pregnancy in multiple sclerosis. The CDR3 loop spans 13 amino acids. CDR1 is LNHDA and CDR2 is SQIVND in the germline V gene (reference sequence). Deletions cut 3 bases from V and 3 bases from J, with 8 bases between. Assay: immunoSEQ multiplex PCR; the TCRdb copy retains only in-frame clones and omits some. This sample carries 40,000 to 45,000 clones, more than 85% of them seen once, and the ten largest clones take approximately 0.5%. The sequencing used CD4+ T cells from peripheral blood mononuclear cells, collected in the second trimester of pregnancy. The sequence was obtained from a female donor in good health, enrolled as a control in a pregnancy study. V usage is TRBV19 and J usage is TRBJ1-1; D not resolved. CDR3 DNA: TGTGCCAGTAGTATGAGTCCGGACACTGAAGCTTTCTTT. Its translation is CASSMSPDTEAFF. Full variable domain (missing parts from reference TRBV19 and TRBJ1-1): DGGITQSPKYLFRKEGQNVTLSCEQNLNHDAMYWYRQDPGQGLRLIYYSQIVNDFQKGDIAEGYSVSREKKESFPLTVTSAQKNPTAFYLCASSMSPDTEAFFGQGTRLTVV.